This T cell receptor (beta chain) was retrieved from a study of spatial heterogeneity in lung cancer. Overall study: Detection consistently yielded more beta chains than alpha chains. The study observed each unique TCR and UMI combination more than ten times on average in raw reads.

Overall study results and limits: Resection saw ubiquitous expanded tumor TCRs appear in blood more than follow-up did.

TCRdb processed the 5' RACE reads anew with MiXCR; each CDR3 protein has one entry. The sample has under 13,000 distinct CDR3 sequences; around a quarter are singletons. On this clonotype: Its matching antigen is unknown. This clone may be a read error of a much larger clone one base away.

The time point: sample taken at primary tumor resection. Researchers sequenced whole RNA taken from tumor, nontumor lung or frozen PBMC without sorting. A total of about 73 untreated early-stage non-small cell lung cancer patients served as donors. The CDR3 extends over 14 amino acids. CDR1 MNHEY and CDR2 SVGAGI come from the germline V gene. After removal of 6 bases from V and 7 bases from J, the junction contained 11 bases not matched to a gene. The sequenced sample was PBMCs, obtained at surgery. The clonotype originates from a female donor with early-stage non-small cell lung cancer. The chain joins TRBV6-5 to TRBJ1-2; 7 nucleotides align to TRBD1. The CDR3 loop reads CASSPGTVVRGYTF. In DNA form, the CDR3 reads TGTGCCAGCAGCCCCGGGACAGTCGTTCGTGGCTACACCTTC.